This TCR beta chain was recovered during a study of CD8 T cells in ankylosing spondylitis. CDR1 is MGHRA and CDR2 is YSYEKL in the germline V gene. V gave up 0 bases and J gave up 2 bases, with 18 bases separating them. The CDR3 has 18 residues. Quantitative barcoded 5'-RACE was used to prepare TCR beta libraries. MiXCR, applied by TCRdb to the 5' RACE reads, yields one record per CDR3 protein. The table lists 470,000 or so distinct CDR3 sequences, 26% of them singletons. Study-level points and caveats: What seemed typical of ankylosing spondylitis blood was a TCR beta motif built from about 8 highly homologous variants. Clones tied to disease were said to be significantly enriched in matched ankylosing spondylitis synovial fluid. Disease-linked clones had a CD8+ phenotype and relatively low frequency in peripheral blood. Past studies reported some motif variants in reactive arthritis synovial fluid and blood.

In this sample, this clonotype turned up a few times. The antigen is unknown. Sequencing was done on a sample of blood, either unsorted or a sorted T cell fraction (not recorded which). The TCR originated in a male donor with ankylosing spondylitis. The chain combines TRBV4-1 with TRBJ2-3, with D possibly TRBD1 on 5 matching bases. For the CDR3, the DNA is TGCGCCAGCAGCCAAGAACTATCCTTGGCGACAGTCACAGATACGCAGTATTTT. It is translated as CASSQELSLATVTDTQYF.